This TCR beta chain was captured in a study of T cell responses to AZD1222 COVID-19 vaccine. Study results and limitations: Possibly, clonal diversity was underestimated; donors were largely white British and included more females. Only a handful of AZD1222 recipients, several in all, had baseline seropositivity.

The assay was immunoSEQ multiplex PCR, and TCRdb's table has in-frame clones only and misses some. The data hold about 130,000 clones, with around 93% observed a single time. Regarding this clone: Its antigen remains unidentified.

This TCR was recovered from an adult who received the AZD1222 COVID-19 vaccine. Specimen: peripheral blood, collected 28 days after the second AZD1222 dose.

This chain's CDR3 is CAIGDGKTSYEQYF. Written as DNA, the CDR3 is TGTGCCATAGGGGACGGGAAGACATCCTACGAGCAGTACTTC. The V and J genes are TRBV10-3 and TRBJ2-7, with D tentatively TRBD1 or TRBD2 (5 bases each). There are 14 residues in the CDR3. CDR1 is ENHRY and CDR2 is SYGVKD in the germline V gene. The V end was cut by 9 bases, the J end by 1 base, with 16 bases between.